A selection of T cell receptor beta chains follows, all from one sample in a study of T cells after yellow fever vaccination. TCRdb redid the calling of the 5' RACE reads with MiXCR, one entry per CDR3 protein. The table includes about 74,000 distinct CDR3 sequences, approximately 6.5% detected once. Sequenced material: CD8+ T cells sorted from PBMCs, taken 4 to 5 days after the first yellow fever vaccination. These receptors were taken from a man aged 18 to 29 who received the YFV17D yellow fever vaccine. The CDR3 runs from the conserved cysteine through the conserved F or W. A D gene is named only where the DNA matches it firmly. Rows give clone size only sometimes, using once, few, many, or a class for an expanded clone.

TRBV9	NA	many	TRBJ2-7	CASSGGDTYEQYF	TGTGCCAGCAGTGGTGGGGACACCTACGAGCAGTACTTC
TRBV27	TRBD1	many	TRBJ2-3	CASSTTVLDRVRPDTQYF	TGTGCCAGCAGCACAACAGTCCTCGACAGGGTGAGGCCAGATACGCAGTATTTT
TRBV20-1	NA	few	TRBJ2-2	CSATRGNTGELFF	TGCAGTGCTACTCGAGGGAACACCGGGGAGCTGTTTTTT
TRBV5-1	NA	few	TRBJ2-3	CASRLRGPADTQYF	TGCGCCAGCAGGCTGAGGGGTCCTGCAGATACGCAGTATTTT
TRBV6-2/TRBV6-3	NA	NA	TRBJ2-3	CASSYGGKDTQYF	TGTGCCAGCAGTTACGGCGGGAAGGATACGCAGTATTTT
TRBV5-1	TRBD1	many	TRBJ2-7	CASSSWTGSYEQYF	TGCGCCAGCAGCTCCTGGACAGGCAGCTACGAGCAGTACTTC
TRBV4-2	TRBD1	few	TRBJ2-7	CASSQVGDRYEQYF	TGTGCCAGCAGCCAAGTAGGGGACAGGTACGAGCAGTACTTC
TRBV7-9	NA	NA	TRBJ1-1	CASSLGFGDTEAFF	TGTGCCAGCAGCTTGGGATTTGGGGACACTGAAGCTTTCTTT
TRBV7-6	NA	NA	TRBJ2-5	CASSPRVHQETQYF	TGTGCCAGCAGCCCCCGGGTGCACCAAGAGACCCAGTACTTC
TRBV20-1	TRBD2	many	TRBJ2-1	CSAHREGGEQFF	TGCAGTGCTCACCGGGAGGGCGGTGAGCAGTTCTTC
TRBV11-3	TRBD2	NA	TRBJ2-1	CASSWGLAGRNEQFF	TGTGCCAGCAGCTGGGGGCTAGCGGGGCGTAATGAGCAGTTCTTC
TRBV13	NA	NA	TRBJ1-4	CASSARDPTEKLFF	TGTGCCAGCAGCGCGCGGGACCCCACGGAAAAACTGTTTTTT
TRBV12-3/TRBV12-4	NA	many	TRBJ1-5	CASSLGGWGQPQHF	TGTGCCAGCAGTTTGGGTGGGTGGGGACAGCCCCAGCATTTT
TRBV15	TRBD2	many	TRBJ2-1	CATSTRTSGGWNEQFF	TGTGCCACCAGCACTCGAACTAGCGGGGGGTGGAATGAGCAGTTCTTC
TRBV19	NA	few	TRBJ1-2	CASRGLIRHLGTYGYTF	TGTGCCAGTAGGGGTTTGATTAGGCATCTCGGGACTTATGGCTACACCTTC
TRBV7-9	NA	many	TRBJ2-1	CASSFGNEQFF	TGTGCCAGCAGCTTCGGGAATGAGCAGTTCTTC
TRBV7-2	TRBD1	NA	TRBJ1-5	CASSNWDRGGQPQHF	TGTGCCAGCAGCAACTGGGACAGGGGAGGCCAGCCCCAGCATTTT
TRBV7-9	NA	few	TRBJ2-2	CASSLIGASTGELFF	TGTGCCAGCAGCTTAATTGGTGCTTCCACCGGGGAGCTGTTTTTT
TRBV12-3/TRBV12-4	NA	few	TRBJ2-3	CASSLRTMPDTQYF	TGTGCCAGCAGTTTGCGGACTATGCCAGATACGCAGTATTTT
TRBV19	NA	few	TRBJ1-1	CASSIQTLNTEAFF	TGTGCCAGTAGTATCCAGACCTTGAACACTGAAGCTTTCTTT